A selection of T cell receptor beta chains follows, all from one sample in a study of T cell responses to AZD1222 COVID-19 vaccine. Sequenced by immunoSEQ multiplex PCR; TCRdb stores in-frame clones only, minus some. The sample has about 150,000 clones, less than 95% seen once; the top ten hold about 7.5%. The sequenced sample was peripheral blood, obtained 28 days after the second dose of the MenACWY control vaccine. The source is an adult who received the MenACWY meningococcal vaccine as a control. Both conserved end residues are part of each CDR3. D genes are given only for firm matches.

D gene	V gene	J gene	CDR3 DNA	CDR3 protein
TRBD1	TRBV29-1	TRBJ2-1	TGCAGCGTTGAGCCATTCCGAACGACAGGGCCCCGTGAGCAGTTCTTC	CSVEPFRTTGPREQFF
.	TRBV3-1/TRBV3-2	TRBJ2-7	TGTGCCAGCAGCCAAGTCAAACCAGCGGGTAGCTCCTACGAGCAGTACTTC	CASSQVKPAGSSYEQYF
.	TRBV2	TRBJ1-1	TGTGCCAGCAGTGAGTTGGTTACTGAAGCTTTCTTT	CASSELVTEAFF
TRBD2	TRBV18	TRBJ2-1	TGTGCCAGCTCACCCCAGCGGGACTCCTACAATGAGCAGTTCTTC	CASSPQRDSYNEQFF
TRBD2	TRBV6-5	TRBJ2-1	TGTGCCAGCAGTTACTCTTCGACTAGCGGGAGGAATGAGCAGTTCTTC	CASSYSSTSGRNEQFF
.	TRBV28	TRBJ2-5	TGTGCCAGCAGTTCGAACGAACTTACGGAGACCCAGTACTTC	CASSSNELTETQYF
.	TRBV6-5	TRBJ2-2	TGTGCCAGCAGTTACAGGGGGAACACCGGGGAGCTGTTTTTT	CASSYRGNTGELFF
TRBD1	TRBV19	TRBJ2-3	TGTGCCAGTAGGACCAAACAGGGGAGTAGCACAGATACGCAGTATTTT	CASRTKQGSSTDTQYF
TRBD1	TRBV19	TRBJ2-7	TGTGCCAGTAACCCTCGGGGCGGTTCAGGGGGCTACGAGCAGTACTTC	CASNPRGGSGGYEQYF
.	TRBV27	TRBJ2-1	TGTGCCAGCAGCGGGGACTTTGGCAATGAGCAGTTCTTC	CASSGDFGNEQFF
.	TRBV27	TRBJ1-6	TGTGCCAGCAGTTTATCGAAGATAGCGAATTCACCCCTCCACTTT	CASSLSKIANSPLHF
TRBD2	TRBV9	TRBJ2-5	TGTGCCAGCAGCGTTGGGCTAGCGGTAGAGACCCAGTACTTC	CASSVGLAVETQYF
.	TRBV5-6	TRBJ1-1	TGTGCCAGCAGCTTTCACAGTTTGAACACTGAAGCTTTCTTT	CASSFHSLNTEAFF
TRBD1	TRBV15	TRBJ2-3	TGTGCCACCAGCACCACACAGGGGGCGACAGATACGCAGTATTTT	CATSTTQGATDTQYF
.	TRBV12-3/TRBV12-4	TRBJ2-7	TGTGCCAGCAGTTTAAATCCGTTGGGCGAGCAGTACTTC	CASSLNPLGEQYF
TRBD1	TRBV28	TRBJ1-5	TGTGCCAGCAGTCCTCACACAGGGGGACCATATCAGCCCCAGCATTTT	CASSPHTGGPYQPQHF
.	TRBV25-1	TRBJ1-1	TGTGCCAGCAGTGAATATCTGAAAAACGCTGAAGCTTTCTTT	CASSEYLKNAEAFF
TRBD1	TRBV19	TRBJ2-7	TGTGCCAGTAGTGCGAAGGGGACAGGGGTTCGGGCCTACGAGCAGTACTTC	CASSAKGTGVRAYEQYF
.	TRBV7-3	TRBJ2-2	TGTGCCAGCATCCGAGGGACTCCTACGAACACCGGGGAGCTGTTTTTT	CASIRGTPTNTGELFF
.	TRBV5-6	TRBJ1-2	TGTGCCAGCACCTTGCAGGGGTCCTATGGCTACACCTTC	CASTLQGSYGYTF
TRBD1	TRBV28	TRBJ1-5	TGTGCCAGCAGTACAGGGGTAGGAAATCAGCCCCAGCATTTT	CASSTGVGNQPQHF
TRBD2	TRBV19	TRBJ2-1	TGTGCCAGTAGTCTTAGCGGGAGTCTGAATGAGCAGTTCTTC	CASSLSGSLNEQFF
.	TRBV7-8	TRBJ2-1	TGTGCCAGCAGTACCGTATGGGGGAGCGGGCTAGGCAATGAGCAGTTCTTC	CASSTVWGSGLGNEQFF
.	TRBV6-9	TRBJ2-3	TGTGCCAGCAGTTTGGGACCACAAATAGGCACAGATACGCAGTATTTT	CASSLGPQIGTDTQYF
.	TRBV5-1	TRBJ2-2	TGCGCCAGCAGCTTGGCGGCCCTTGCGAACACCGGGGAGCTGTTTTTT	CASSLAALANTGELFF
TRBD1	TRBV6-5	TRBJ1-6	TGTGCCAGCAGACCGACAGGGTTAGGGTCACCCCTCCACTTT	CASRPTGLGSPLHF
.	TRBV6-5	TRBJ1-4	TGTGCCAGCAGTTACTCGCCAGGGGCAGACGAAAAACTGTTTTTT	CASSYSPGADEKLFF
TRBD2	TRBV5-1	TRBJ2-2	TGCGCCAGCAGCCGGACTAGCGCCACCGGGGAGCTGTTTTTT	CASSRTSATGELFF
.	TRBV9	TRBJ2-3	TGTGCCAGCAGCGTAGGATCAGCTAGCACAGATACGCAGTATTTT	CASSVGSASTDTQYF
.	TRBV19	TRBJ2-6	TGTGCCAGTAGACTCACCGGCTCTGGGGCCAACGTCCTGACTTTC	CASRLTGSGANVLTF
.	TRBV5-1	TRBJ2-2	TGCGCCAGCAGCGGCCTGCCCGGGGGACAGAAAAACACCGGGGAGCTGTTTTTT	CASSGLPGGQKNTGELFF
.	TRBV19	TRBJ1-4	TGTGCCAGTAGTATGGCGTGGACAGATGAAAAACTGTTTTTT	CASSMAWTDEKLFF